These 22 T cell receptor beta chains were all obtained from the same sample, sequenced in a study of T-cell memory formation after mild COVID-19. TCRdb recomputed calls from the 5' RACE reads with MiXCR, one row per CDR3 protein. The sample yields a few hundred thousand distinct CDR3 sequences, roughly 19% seen once. Sequencing was carried out using PBMCs or a T cell subset sorted from them (not recorded which). The receptors derive from a man younger than 35 who had mild COVID-19 (a few samples of this study predate the infection). Cell type and time point are not known.

This clonotype was picked up many times. The rearrangement links TRBV12-3 or TRBV12-4 to TRBJ1-1, with D perhaps matching TRBD1 (6 bases). Trimming removed 6 bases at V and 2 bases at J, with 13 bases between. The CDR3 totals 14 residues. This chain's CDR3 is CASSAGTRNTEAFF. The CDR3 coding sequence is TGTGCCAGCAGCGCCGGGACAAGAAACACTGAAGCTTTCTTT.

With respect to this clonotype: A much bigger clone sits one base away, suggesting this may be a read error. The chain joins TRBV20-1 to TRBJ1-4, with D uncertain. Germline V gene data show CDR1 as DFQATT and CDR2 as SNEGSKA (reference sequence). V lost 0 bases and J lost 3, with 11 bases in between. CDR3 length: 15 amino acids. The CDR3 loop reads CSARDVGNANEKLFF. The CDR3 coding sequence is TGCAGTGCTAGAGATGTGGGAAACGCTAATGAAAAACTGTTTTTT.

This clonotype occurred a few times. The chain combines TRBV12-3 or TRBV12-4 with TRBJ1-2; TRBD1 matches 8 bases. With 7 bases clipped from V and 4 bases from J, the junction kept 5 bases outside the gene matches. The CDR3 is made up of 13 amino acids. CDR3 DNA sequence: TGTGCCAGCATTCCCGGGACAGGCTATGGCTACACCTTC. It yields the protein CASIPGTGYGYTF.

This clonotype was found many times. The J gene is TRBJ2-5, the V gene TRBV7-9, with D possibly TRBD1 on 5 matching bases. Deletions cut 3 bases from V and 5 bases from J, with 10 bases between. The CDR3 consists of 13 residues. Germline CDR1 and CDR2: SEHNR and FQNEAQ (reference sequence). In nucleotides, the CDR3 is TGTGCCAGCAGCTTGGGGCGGCGGGAGACCCAGTACTTC. This translates into CASSLGRRETQYF.

This clonotype appeared a few times. This chain links TRBV4-1 with TRBJ1-6; TRBD1 aligns across 10 bases. The V and J ends lost 4 bases and 10 bases, in that order; junction bases with no gene match: 10. CDR3 length: 16 amino acids. The germline V gene has CDR1 MGHRA and CDR2 YSYEKL. The CDR3 nucleotides read TGCGCCAGCAGCCTGCACCGGGACAGGGGAGACTCACCCCTCCACTTT. Protein product: CASSLHRDRGDSPLHF.

V usage is TRBV28 and J usage is TRBJ2-7; D remains unclear. The CDR3 is 15 residues long. Germline values: CDR1 MDHEN, CDR2 SYDVKM. V was shortened by 5 bases and J by 3 bases, with 17 bases between the two germline ends. The CDR3 sequence is CASSPRILQDYEQYV. As DNA, the CDR3 is TGTGCCAGCAGTCCCCGGATCCTTCAGGACTACGAGCAGTACGTC.

CDR3 bases: TGTGCCAGCAGCGCTTATACTACAGGGCACCCTGAAGCTTTCTTT. Translated: CASSAYTTGHPEAFF. The chain couples TRBV9 to TRBJ1-1, with D possibly matching TRBD1 (6 bases). V lost 3 bases, J lost 6 bases, and 18 bases lay in between. Germline loops: CDR1 SGDLS, CDR2 YYNGEE. CDR3 length: 15 amino acids.

This clonotype came up once. The chain couples TRBV5-1 to TRBJ1-3, with D maybe TRBD1 (6 bases). The V gene's germline CDR1 is SGHRS and CDR2 YFSETQ. The CDR3 totals 14 residues. The ends were cut back, 3 bases at V and 3 bases at J, with 10 bases in the middle. The CDR3 region has the DNA TGCGCCAGCAGCTCGGGGACAAGTGGAAACACCATATATTTT. This codes for CASSSGTSGNTIYF.

CDR3 in amino acids: CASSRFQDAGKAGYTF. For the CDR3, the DNA is TGCGCCAGCAGCAGATTCCAGGACGCAGGAAAGGCTGGCTACACCTTC. The chain joins TRBV4-1 to TRBJ1-2, with D unresolved. The V end was cut by 5 bases, the J end by 7 bases, with 23 bases between. The CDR3 contains 16 residues. Germline V gene lookup returns CDR1 MGHRA and CDR2 YSYEKL.

The chain has TRBV9 and TRBJ2-5, with 7 bases that match TRBD2. The germline V gene encodes CDR1 SGDLS and CDR2 YYNGEE. The CDR3 runs 14 residues. J was trimmed by 2 bases and V by 5 bases; bases with no gene match: 6. The CDR3 region has the DNA TGTGCCAGCAGTGAACGGGGGGTTCAAGAGACCCAGTACTTC. It encodes CASSERGVQETQYF.

This clonotype has more than one count but fewer than ten. The chain employs TRBV20-1 and TRBJ1-5; D is unclear. V was clipped by 0 bases and J by 2 bases, with 11 bases between them. This CDR3 contains 15 residues. Germline V gives CDR1 DFQATT, CDR2 SNEGSKA (reference sequence). CDR3 residues: CSARDGRPRNQPQHF. CDR3 bases: TGCAGTGCTAGAGATGGTAGACCGCGCAATCAGCCCCAGCATTTT.

The chain uses TRBV6-5 and TRBJ2-7; D not resolved. This CDR3 has 13 amino acids. Trimming took 5 bases from V and 9 from J, leaving 17 bases between them. From germline, CDR1 is MNHEY and CDR2 SVGAGI. In DNA form, the CDR3 reads TGTGCCAGCAGTCCTACCGGGCTCGGTGGGCAGTACTTC. It specifies CASSPTGLGGQYF.

The chain combines TRBV7-6 with TRBJ1-6, with 8 bases matching TRBD1. This CDR3 is built from 14 residues. Germline CDR1 SGHVS, CDR2 FNYEAQ. The ends lost 2 bases at V and 10 bases at J; junction bases unmatched: 4. CDR3 loop: CASSLTDRDSPLHF. CDR3 DNA: TGTGCCAGCAGCTTAACGGACAGGGACTCACCCCTCCACTTT.

Comments on this clonotype: The junction does not match germline at one end; this may be a read error. The rearrangement uses TRBV7-6 and TRBJ1-4; D gene unclear. The length of the CDR3 is 15 residues. Germline V gene lookup returns CDR1 SGHVS and CDR2 FNYEAQ. CDR3 sequence (DNA): TGTGCCAGGAGCTTGGGAAGACCGGGCCAAGAAAAACTGTTTTTT. The encoded protein is CARSLGRPGQEKLFF.

This clonotype was seen many times. The J gene is TRBJ2-3, the V gene TRBV10-1; 8 nucleotides match TRBD1. With 5 bases clipped from V and 4 bases from J, the junction kept 5 bases outside the gene matches. CDR1 WNHNN and CDR2 SYGVQD come from the germline V gene (reference sequence). This CDR3 has 14 residues. CDR3 loop: CASSPNRGSDTQYF. In DNA, the CDR3 is TGCGCCAGCAGTCCTAACAGGGGGTCAGATACGCAGTATTTT.

The chain links TRBV7-2 to TRBJ2-3; D uncertain. Per the germline V gene, CDR1 is SGHTA and CDR2 is FQGNSA. V lost 0 bases to trimming and J lost 8 bases, with 12 bases between them. This CDR3 has 14 residues. This CDR3 reads CASSLAEGFGTQYF. In DNA form, the CDR3 reads TGTGCCAGCAGCTTAGCGGAAGGGTTTGGTACGCAGTATTTT.

This clonotype was counted between two and nine times. The V gene is TRBV5-5, the J gene TRBJ1-5; D remains ambiguous. Germline lookup yields CDR1 SGHKS and CDR2 YYEKEE (reference sequence). V lost 4 bases and J lost 1, with 12 bases in between. This CDR3 is 15 amino acids long. CDR3 DNA sequence: TGTGCCAGCAGCCCGCAGGCTCTGAGCAATCAGCCCCAGCATTTT. Protein sequence: CASSPQALSNQPQHF.

The rearrangement joins TRBV4-3 to TRBJ2-1, with 7 bases lining up with TRBD2. Germline values: CDR1 LGHNA, CDR2 YSLEER. This CDR3 has 15 residues. The ends lost 4 bases at V and 8 bases at J; junction bases unmatched: 11. The CDR3 spells CASSLLRRGTDEQFF. The CDR3 bases are TGCGCCAGCAGCCTCCTCAGGCGGGGGACGGATGAGCAGTTCTTC.

A few counts support this clonotype. The chain combines TRBV10-3 with TRBJ1-3; possible D gene TRBD1, 6 bases. Germline assignment: CDR1 ENHRY and CDR2 SYGVKD. Trimming took off 4 bases at V and 1 base at J, with 20 bases between the two ends. This CDR3 region has 18 residues. The CDR3 reads CAISVSAGASPSGNTIYF. As DNA, the CDR3 is TGTGCCATCAGTGTTTCGGCAGGGGCCTCTCCATCTGGAAACACCATATATTTT.

This clonotype was counted a few times. The gene calls are TRBV6-5 and TRBJ1-5; no clear D gene. The CDR3 runs to 14 residues. Per the germline V gene, CDR1 is MNHEY and CDR2 is SVGAGI. Trimming pared 0 bases from V and 5 bases from J, leaving 8 bases between. DNA of the CDR3: TGTGCCAGCAGTTACTCGAGGCTCGATCAGCCCCAGCATTTT. As protein: CASSYSRLDQPQHF.

This clonotype was counted ten times or more. Sequence at one end of the junction differs from germline and may be a read error. The V and J genes are TRBV7-7 and TRBJ2-1; D tentatively fits TRBD1 or TRBD2 (5 bases each). Germline V lookup: CDR1 SSHAT, CDR2 FNYEAQ (reference sequence). CDR3 size: 14 residues. The CDR3 DNA sequence: TGTGCTAGCAGCTACGGACCCGTTGGGGGTGAGCAGTTCTTC. Translated, it gives CASSYGPVGGEQFF.

The J gene is TRBJ1-5, the V gene TRBV12-3 or TRBV12-4; 10 bases are a match to TRBD1. The CDR3 runs 17 residues. Trimming took 6 bases from V and 1 from J; bases not matched to a gene: 9. CDR3 sequence reads: CASRIGPGQGSNQPQHF. The CDR3 DNA is TGTGCCAGCAGAATCGGACCGGGACAGGGGAGCAATCAGCCCCAGCATTTT.